Following are 5 T cell receptor beta chains from one sample sequenced in a study of cytomegalovirus exposure and HLA in healthy donors. This PCR relied on a set of 60 Vbeta primers and 13 Jbeta primers. Profiled with immunoSEQ multiplex PCR; TCRdb holds only in-frame clones, not every one. Seen here are about 150,000 clones, 50% to 75% observed once, and the top ten hold approximately 7%. The material sequenced was PBMCs. The source of these receptors is a woman aged 60-70 years in good health and CMV-seropositive.

This clone was detected once. This sequence joins TRBV9 and TRBJ2-2, with 13 bases fitting TRBD2. The germline V gene encodes CDR1 SGDLS and CDR2 YYNGEE. The V segment lost 3 bases and the J segment 2 bases; nucleotides outside the gene matches: 10. The CDR3 extends over 19 amino acids. Here the CDR3 DNA reads TGTGCCAGCAGCGCCGGTCGGACTAGCGGGAGCTTCAACACCGGGGAGCTGTTTTTT. Protein: CASSAGRTSGSFNTGELFF.

V and J are TRBV7-9 and TRBJ1-1; 8 bases match TRBD1. This CDR3 spans 13 amino acids. Losses at the gene ends were 5 bases for V and 11 bases for J; bases not matched to a gene: 10. Germline-derived CDR1 and CDR2 are SEHNR and FQNEAQ (reference sequence). CDR3 loop: CASSRDRSWGAFF. DNA of the CDR3: TGTGCCAGCAGCCGGGACAGGTCCTGGGGGGCTTTCTTT.

The rearrangement uses TRBV30 and TRBJ2-7, with 7 bases lining up with TRBD1. Germline CDR1 reads GTSNPN; CDR2 reads SVGIG (reference sequence). V shed 0 bases and J 6 bases; nucleotides not matched to a gene: 8. The CDR3 consists of 14 residues. This CDR3 is CAWSVGRGFSEQYF. The CDR3 nucleotides are TGTGCCTGGAGTGTAGGCAGGGGGTTCAGCGAGCAGTACTTC.

V and J are TRBV11-2 and TRBJ2-5; D gene unclear. V was clipped by 1 base and J by 5 bases, with 11 bases between them. This CDR3 is 14 amino acids long. Germline assignment: CDR1 SGHAT and CDR2 FQNNGV. The CDR3, as DNA: TGTGCCAGCAGCTTAGGAACCTACTTGGAGACCCAGTACTTC. As protein: CASSLGTYLETQYF.

This clone turned up a few times. The V call is TRBV28, the J call TRBJ1-3; TRBD1 aligns across 7 bases. Germline loops: CDR1 MDHEN, CDR2 SYDVKM. J lost 7 bases, V lost 5 bases, and 2 bases had no gene match. The CDR3 runs 12 residues. This CDR3 reads CASSPGQNTIYF. CDR3 sequence (DNA): TGTGCCAGCAGTCCGGGACAGAACACCATATATTTT.